These 23 T cell receptor beta chains were all obtained from the same sample, sequenced in a study of blood T cell repertoires in COVID-19. The repertoire was sequenced with immunoSEQ multiplex PCR; TCRdb's copy has only in-frame clones and lacks some. The sample consists of under 350,000 clones, over 75% of them appearing once. The source material was peripheral blood. The receptors were sampled from a human donor in a cohort sampled during active COVID-19.

The chain couples TRBV7-8 to TRBJ1-4; 9 nucleotides agree with TRBD1. Losses at the gene ends were 1 base for V and 4 bases for J; bases not matched to a gene: 13. The CDR3 sequence is 19 residues long. Germline V gene lookup returns CDR1 SGHVS and CDR2 FQNEAQ. The CDR3 loop reads CASSLVERVGGQGNEKLFF. The CDR3 DNA is TGTGCCAGCAGCTTAGTGGAACGAGTAGGGGGACAGGGTAATGAAAAACTGTTTTTT.

This chain links TRBV5-1 with TRBJ2-3; TRBD1 is a possible D gene (6 bases). Germline CDR1 and CDR2: SGHRS and YFSETQ. The CDR3 is made up of 15 amino acids. Trimming stripped 5 bases from V and 0 bases from J, with 13 bases between. This CDR3 reads CASSGQGPSTDTQYF. Written as DNA, the CDR3 is TGCGCCAGCAGTGGGCAGGGGCCTAGCACAGATACGCAGTATTTT.

The V and J genes are TRBV6-5 and TRBJ1-5; D is perhaps TRBD1 (5 bases). Germline V gives CDR1 MNHEY, CDR2 SVGAGI. V was cut by 2 bases and J by 0 bases, with 8 bases left in between. This CDR3 contains 15 residues. CDR3 DNA sequence: TGTGCCAGCAGTTACAACAGGAATAGCAATCAGCCCCAGCATTTT. It is translated as CASSYNRNSNQPQHF.

The rearrangement uses TRBV24-1 and TRBJ2-1; no firm D call. The germline V gene has CDR1 KGHDR and CDR2 SFDVKD. This CDR3 contains 16 residues. Deletions cut 3 bases from V and 1 base from J, with 12 bases between. CDR3 region: CATSDPPTQSYNEQFF. CDR3 nucleotide sequence: TGTGCCACCAGTGATCCCCCTACCCAATCCTACAATGAGCAGTTCTTC.

The V and J genes are TRBV6-5 and TRBJ2-7, with TRBD2 matching 11 bases. Unmatched junction bases numbered 7, after V lost 0 bases and J lost 9 bases. Per germline, CDR1 MNHEY and CDR2 SVGAGI. The CDR3 has 15 residues. The CDR3 reads CASSYSTSGDGRQYF. The CDR3 nucleotides are TGTGCCAGCAGTTACTCGACTAGCGGGGACGGGAGGCAGTACTTC.

The genes are TRBV11-2 and TRBJ2-3, with 12 bases aligning to TRBD2. The CDR3 is 16 amino acids. Germline loops: CDR1 SGHAT, CDR2 FQNNGV. Unmatched junction bases numbered 0, after V lost 1 base and J lost 1 base. DNA for the CDR3: TGTGCCAGCAGCTTAGGGACTAGCGGGGGCACAGATACGCAGTATTTT. Its translation: CASSLGTSGGTDTQYF.

This chain uses TRBV5-6 with TRBJ1-5; D ambiguous. The CDR3 is 13 residues long. Germline CDR1 and CDR2: SGHDT and YYEEEE. Trimming took 3 bases from V and 3 from J, leaving 7 bases between them. The CDR3 DNA is TGTGCCAGCAGCTCAACCTACAATCAGCCCCAGCATTTT. Encoded protein: CASSSTYNQPQHF.

V and J are TRBV18 and TRBJ1-5, with D hard to call. Germline lookup yields CDR1 KGHSH and CDR2 LQKENI. The CDR3 length is 14 residues. The V end lost 3 bases, the J end lost 3 bases, and 9 bases lay between the germline ends. CDR3 residues: CASSPWQDNQPQHF. CDR3 coding DNA: TGTGCCAGCTCACCTTGGCAGGACAATCAGCCCCAGCATTTT.

Worth noting for this clone: Other nucleotide sequences from this sample produce the same CDR3. This rearrangement joins TRBV7-2 to TRBJ1-5; D uncertain. V lost 2 bases, J lost 7 bases, and 6 bases lay in between. The CDR3 sequence is 12 residues long. Per the germline V gene, CDR1 is SGHTA and CDR2 is FQGNSA. The CDR3 nucleotides are TGTGCCAGCAGCTTACCTAACCAGCCCCAGCATTTT. Translating gives CASSLPNQPQHF.

This chain uses TRBV25-1 with TRBJ2-1; no definite D call. CDR3 length equals 16 residues. The V gene's germline CDR1 is MGHDK and CDR2 SYGVNS. Trimming took 2 bases from V and 0 from J, leaving 11 bases between them. CDR3 protein: CASSEKRSNSYNEQFF. CDR3 bases: TGTGCCAGCAGTGAAAAACGGAGCAACTCCTACAATGAGCAGTTCTTC.

The chain uses TRBV6-5 and TRBJ2-1, with D maybe TRBD1 (6 bases). CDR3 length: 15 residues. Germline-derived CDR1 and CDR2 are MNHEY and SVGAGI. Trimming shortened V by 6 bases and J by 6 bases, and 18 bases separated the two germline ends. The CDR3 here is CASSIQGRVGNEQFF. The DNA of the CDR3 is TGTGCCAGCAGCATACAGGGAAGGGTGGGCAATGAGCAGTTCTTC.

The chain is built from TRBV14 and TRBJ1-1; D may be TRBD1 (5 bases). V was clipped by 4 bases and J by 7 bases, with 13 bases between them. The length of the CDR3 is 13 residues. In germline, CDR1 is SGHDN, CDR2 FVKESK. For the CDR3, the DNA is TGTGCCAGCAGCCTGGGGGGGTTGGGTGAAGCTTTCTTT. As protein: CASSLGGLGEAFF.

The genes are TRBV9 and TRBJ1-5; D not resolved. Trimming took 4 bases from V and 4 from J, leaving 9 bases between them. CDR3 length equals 13 residues. Germline V gene sequence: CDR1 SGDLS, CDR2 YYNGEE. The CDR3 nucleotides read TGTGCCAGCAGCAATTGGGAGAATCAGCCCCAGCATTTT. As protein: CASSNWENQPQHF. The complete variable domain, with remaining parts taken from reference TRBV9 and TRBJ1-5, reads DSGVTQTPKHLITATGQRVTLRCSPRSGDLSVYWYQQSLDQGLQFLIQYYNGEERAKGNILERFSAQQFPDLHSELNLSSLELGDSALYFCASSNWENQPQHFGDGTRLSIL.

The rearrangement uses TRBV7-3 and TRBJ1-1, with 9 positions matching TRBD1. Trimming at V came to 5 bases and at J to 5 bases, leaving 9 bases not matched to a gene. CDR3 length: 15 amino acids. The germline V gene encodes CDR1 SGHTA and CDR2 FQGTGA. The CDR3 loop reads CASSPRTGARTEAFF. The CDR3, as DNA: TGTGCCAGCAGCCCCCGGACAGGGGCAAGAACTGAAGCTTTCTTT.

The chain uses TRBV29-1 and TRBJ1-2; D perhaps matches TRBD1 (6 bases). Germline V lookup: CDR1 SQVTM, CDR2 ANQGSEA. V gave up 2 bases and J gave up 4 bases, with 14 bases separating them. The CDR3 covers 14 residues. The DNA for the CDR3 is TGCAGCGTTGAATTTCAGGGGAACTTCTATGGCTACACCTTC. It encodes CSVEFQGNFYGYTF. Complete variable domain (other parts from reference TRBV29-1 and TRBJ1-2): SAVISQKPSRDICQRGTSLTIQCQVDSQVTMMFWYRQQPGQSLTLIATANQGSEATYESGFVIDKFPISRPNLTFSTLTVSNMSPEDSSIYLCSVEFQGNFYGYTFGSGTRLTVV.

The V gene is TRBV7-3, the J gene TRBJ1-2; 8 nucleotides match TRBD1. CDR3 length: 16 amino acids. V lost 5 bases to trimming and J lost 1 base; unmatched junction nucleotides: 9. Germline assignment: CDR1 SGHTA and CDR2 FQGTGA. The CDR3: CASSPGPGQDNYGYTF. Here the CDR3 DNA reads TGTGCCAGCAGCCCAGGGCCGGGACAGGATAACTATGGCTACACCTTC.

The chain recombines TRBV12-5 with TRBJ2-1; a weak D match, TRBD1 (6 bases). V gave up 5 bases and J gave up 0 bases, with 14 bases separating them. Germline V gene data show CDR1 as LGHNT and CDR2 as FRNRAP. The CDR3 covers 16 residues. CDR3 sequence (DNA): TGTGCTAGTGGTCCGGGACACCTAAACTCCTACAATGAGCAGTTCTTC. It yields the protein CASGPGHLNSYNEQFF.

This chain uses TRBV19 with TRBJ1-4; D uncertain. The CDR3 is 15 residues long. The ends were cut back, 6 bases at V and 4 bases at J, with 15 bases in the middle. Germline V CDR1 and CDR2: LNHDA, SQIVND (reference sequence). The CDR3 reads CASSRLAGLNEKLFF. As DNA, the CDR3 is TGTGCCAGTAGCCGCTTGGCAGGACTTAATGAAAAACTGTTTTTT.

This clone was seen only once. This sequence joins TRBV10-3 and TRBJ2-2, with TRBD2 matching 11 bases. The CDR3 has 15 amino acids. Germline V gene sequence: CDR1 ENHRY, CDR2 SYGVKD. Germline trimming cut 6 bases from V and 7 bases from J; bases unmatched to any gene: 7. The CDR3 DNA reads as TGTGCCATCAGGGGAACTAGCGGGGGAGTCGGGGAGCTGTTTTTT. Translating it yields CAIRGTSGGVGELFF.

V gene TRBV3-1 (or the pseudogene TRBV3-2) combines with J gene TRBJ2-3; 9 bases map to TRBD2. In germline, CDR1 is LGHDT, CDR2 YNNKEL (reference sequence). The V gene end was trimmed by 1 base and the J gene end by 0 bases; junction bases not matched to a gene: 11. This CDR3 contains 19 residues. CDR3 nucleotides: TGTGCCAGCAGCCAAGTCTGGAAAGTAGCGGGGGATAGCACAGATACGCAGTATTTT. It translates to CASSQVWKVAGDSTDTQYF.

The chain recombines TRBV25-1 with TRBJ1-6; 9 bases fit TRBD1. Losses at the gene ends were 5 bases for V and 10 bases for J; bases not matched to a gene: 12. The germline V gene encodes CDR1 MGHDK and CDR2 SYGVNS. The CDR3 contains 16 residues. The CDR3 sequence: CASSISRGTGRSPLHF. DNA of the CDR3: TGTGCCAGCAGTATTTCCAGGGGGACAGGGAGGTCACCCCTCCACTTT.

This clone was found once. This sample includes further DNA sequences coding for the same CDR3. The chain employs TRBV30 and TRBJ2-1; the D gene is possibly TRBD1 (6 bases). Trimming left V 0 bases short and J 9 bases short, with 6 bases between. The germline gives CDR1 GTSNPN, CDR2 SVGIG (reference sequence). The CDR3 is 11 residues long. The CDR3 protein is CAWSVGGEQFF. In nucleotides, the CDR3 is TGTGCCTGGAGTGTAGGGGGTGAGCAGTTCTTC.

This chain uses TRBV12-3 or TRBV12-4 with TRBJ2-1, with D hard to call. The ends were cut back, 3 bases at V and 5 bases at J, with 5 bases in the middle. The CDR3 sequence is 12 residues long. CDR3 nucleotides: TGTGCCAGCAGTTTTAGTAACAATGAGCAGTTCTTC. It is translated as CASSFSNNEQFF.